This T cell receptor (beta chain) was identified in a study of OX40 agonist ivuxolimab in advanced cancers. Across the study: The diagnoses of dose-escalation patients were hepatocellular carcinoma, melanoma, renal cell or head and neck cancer.

Libraries were prepared by immunoSEQ multiplex PCR; TCRdb keeps only in-frame clonotypes and omits some of them. The repertoire holds about 41,000 clones, approximately 86% seen once, with around 2.9% in the top ten. Study-wide findings and caveats: Expanded clones were, on average, more numerous in CD8+ T cells than in CD4+.

This clone was seen a few times. Antigen: not known. The clonotype originates from an adult with an advanced solid tumor such as melanoma, head and neck, liver or kidney cancer. Sequenced material: CD4+ or CD8+ T cells sorted from blood, taken in a trial of the OX40 agonist ivuxolimab.

CDR3 sequence reads: CASSPPGLALSREQFF. The DNA of the CDR3 is TGTGCCAGCAGCCCACCGGGACTAGCGCTGTCACGTGAGCAGTTCTTC. The rearrangement links TRBV7-2 to TRBJ2-1, with TRBD2 identical over 10 bases. This CDR3 contains 16 residues. Trimming at V came to 5 bases and at J to 9 bases, leaving 13 bases not matched to a gene. Germline CDR1 reads SGHTA; CDR2 reads FQGNSA.